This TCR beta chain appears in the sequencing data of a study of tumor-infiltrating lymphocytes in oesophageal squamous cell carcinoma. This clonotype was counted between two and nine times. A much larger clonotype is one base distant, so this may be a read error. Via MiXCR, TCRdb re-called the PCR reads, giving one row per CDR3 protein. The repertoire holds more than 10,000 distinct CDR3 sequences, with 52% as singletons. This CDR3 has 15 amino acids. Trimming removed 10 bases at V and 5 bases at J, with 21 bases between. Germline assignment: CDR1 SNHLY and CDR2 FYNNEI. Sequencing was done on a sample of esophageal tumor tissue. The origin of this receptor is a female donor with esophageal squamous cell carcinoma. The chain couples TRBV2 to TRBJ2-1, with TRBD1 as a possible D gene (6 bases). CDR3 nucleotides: TGTGCCAACATTACCGGGACAACGAATAACAATGAGCAGTTCTTC. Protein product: CANITGTTNNNEQFF.